Below, 2 T cell receptor beta chains from the same sample are listed, as sequenced in a study of cytomegalovirus exposure and HLA in healthy donors. The PCR ran on 60 Vbeta and 13 Jbeta primers. Clones were read by immunoSEQ multiplex PCR, and TCRdb kept only the in-frame ones, dropping some. The sample holds some 95,000 clones, just over 65% seen once. Sequences were obtained from PBMCs. The receptor set was obtained from a man aged 25-45 years in good health and CMV-seronegative.

The genes are TRBV6-6 and TRBJ2-7; TRBD1 matches 9 bases. This CDR3 is 13 amino acids long. V shed 6 bases and J 3 bases; nucleotides not matched to a gene: 3. Germline V gene sequence: CDR1 MNHNY, CDR2 SVGAGI (reference sequence). The CDR3 DNA sequence: TGTGCCAGCAGGAAGACAGGGGGCTACGAGCAGTACTTC. Amino acid sequence: CASRKTGGYEQYF.

V is TRBV13 and J is TRBJ1-1; no clear D gene. V lost 1 base and J lost 4, with 10 bases in between. The CDR3 is made up of 14 amino acids. Germline V gene sequence: CDR1 PRHDT, CDR2 FYEKMQ (reference sequence). CDR3 bases: TGTGCCAGCAGCTTAGTCACGGAGGGCACTGAAGCTTTCTTT. This gives the protein CASSLVTEGTEAFF.